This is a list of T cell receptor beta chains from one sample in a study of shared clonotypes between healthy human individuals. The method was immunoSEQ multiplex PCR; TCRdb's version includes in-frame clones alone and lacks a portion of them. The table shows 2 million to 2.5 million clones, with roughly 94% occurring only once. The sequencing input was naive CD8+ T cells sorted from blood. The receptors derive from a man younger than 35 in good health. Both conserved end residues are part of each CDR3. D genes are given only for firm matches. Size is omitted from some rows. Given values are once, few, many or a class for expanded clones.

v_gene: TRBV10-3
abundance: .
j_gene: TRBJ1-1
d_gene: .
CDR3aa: CAISGTANTEAFF
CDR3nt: TGTGCCATCAGCGGGACCGCGAACACTGAAGCTTTCTTT

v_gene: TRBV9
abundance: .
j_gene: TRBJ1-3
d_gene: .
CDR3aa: CASSGGPGGNTIYF
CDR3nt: TGTGCCAGCAGCGGGGGACCGGGAGGAAACACCATATATTTT

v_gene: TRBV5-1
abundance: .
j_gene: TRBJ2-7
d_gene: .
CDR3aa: CASSSLSSGSEQYF
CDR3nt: TGCGCCAGCAGTTCACTTTCATCGGGCTCCGAGCAGTACTTC

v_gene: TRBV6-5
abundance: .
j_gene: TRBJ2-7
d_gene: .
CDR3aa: CASSYSAEAYEQYF
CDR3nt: TGTGCCAGCAGTTACTCCGCAGAAGCCTACGAGCAGTACTTC

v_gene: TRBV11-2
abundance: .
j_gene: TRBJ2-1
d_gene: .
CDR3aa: CASSFNGNEQFF
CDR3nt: TGTGCCAGCAGCTTTAACGGGAATGAGCAGTTCTTC

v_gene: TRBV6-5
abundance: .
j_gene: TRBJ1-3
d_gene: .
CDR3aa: CASSYSGGLGNTIYF
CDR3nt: TGTGCCAGCAGTTACTCGGGGGGGCTTGGAAACACCATATATTTT

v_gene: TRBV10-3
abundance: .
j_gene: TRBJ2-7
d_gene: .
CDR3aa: CAISESSLGDSYEQYF
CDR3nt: TGTGCCATCAGTGAGTCGAGTTTGGGGGACTCCTACGAGCAGTACTTC

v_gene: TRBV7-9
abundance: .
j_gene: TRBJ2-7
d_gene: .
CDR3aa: CASSLTFSYEQYF
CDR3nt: TGTGCCAGCAGCTTGACCTTCTCCTACGAGCAGTACTTC

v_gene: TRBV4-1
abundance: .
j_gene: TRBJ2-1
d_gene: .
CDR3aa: CASSQGGAAWEQFF
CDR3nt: TGCGCCAGCAGCCAAGGCGGGGCAGCTTGGGAGCAGTTCTTC

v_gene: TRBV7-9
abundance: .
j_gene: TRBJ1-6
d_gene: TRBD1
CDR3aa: CASSIDRGDSPLHF
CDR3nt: TGTGCCAGCAGCATTGACAGGGGGGATTCACCCCTCCACTTT

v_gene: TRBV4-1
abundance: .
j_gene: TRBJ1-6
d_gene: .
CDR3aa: CASTNEGLWSPLHF
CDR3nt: TGCGCCAGCACCAACGAAGGGTTATGGTCACCCCTCCACTTT

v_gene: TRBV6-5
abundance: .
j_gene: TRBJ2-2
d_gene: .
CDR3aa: CASSYSAGYPGELFF
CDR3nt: TGTGCCAGCAGTTACTCGGCCGGGTACCCCGGGGAGCTGTTTTTT

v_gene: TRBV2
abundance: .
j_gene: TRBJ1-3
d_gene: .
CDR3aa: CASTSGTGNTIYF
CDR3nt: TGTGCCAGCACCTCAGGGACTGGAAACACCATATATTTT

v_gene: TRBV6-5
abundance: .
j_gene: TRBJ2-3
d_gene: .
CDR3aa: CASSYTHLPGADTQYF
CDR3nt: TGTGCCAGCAGTTACACCCACCTTCCGGGAGCAGATACGCAGTATTTT

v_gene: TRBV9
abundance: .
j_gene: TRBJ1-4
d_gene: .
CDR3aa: CASSPSPRGTATNEKLFF
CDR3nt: TGTGCCAGCAGCCCCTCCCCACGAGGGACGGCAACTAATGAAAAACTGTTTTTT

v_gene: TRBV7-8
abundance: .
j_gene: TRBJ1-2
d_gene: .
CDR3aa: CASSLDRGLYYGYTF
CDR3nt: TGTGCCAGCAGCTTAGATCGGGGGCTCTACTATGGCTACACCTTC

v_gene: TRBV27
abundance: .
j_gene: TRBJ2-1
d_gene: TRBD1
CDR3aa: CASSYGQGHHAEQFF
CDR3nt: TGTGCCAGCAGTTACGGACAGGGTCATCATGCTGAGCAGTTCTTC

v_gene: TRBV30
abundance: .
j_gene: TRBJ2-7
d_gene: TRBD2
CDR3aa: CAWSVGLAGEVYEQYF
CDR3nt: TGTGCCTGGAGTGTCGGTCTAGCGGGAGAGGTTTACGAGCAGTACTTC

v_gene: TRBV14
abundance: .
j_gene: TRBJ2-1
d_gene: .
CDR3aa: CASSQLGEGSAMNQFF
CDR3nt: TGTGCCAGCAGCCAACTGGGAGAGGGTTCCGCGATGAATCAGTTCTTC

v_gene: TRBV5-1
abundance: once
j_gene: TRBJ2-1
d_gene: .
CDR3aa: CASSLWDGNNEQFF
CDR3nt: TGCGCCAGCAGCTTGTGGGACGGGAACAATGAGCAGTTCTTC

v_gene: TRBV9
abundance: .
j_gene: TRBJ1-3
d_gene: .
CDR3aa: CVSSRTQTSQASGNTIYF
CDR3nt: TGTGTCAGCAGCAGGACTCAAACTTCACAGGCCTCTGGAAACACCATATATTTT

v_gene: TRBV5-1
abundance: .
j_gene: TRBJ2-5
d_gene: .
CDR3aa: CASSLGGGLYQETQYF
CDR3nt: TGCGCCAGCAGCTTGGGAGGCGGGTTGTACCAAGAGACCCAGTACTTC

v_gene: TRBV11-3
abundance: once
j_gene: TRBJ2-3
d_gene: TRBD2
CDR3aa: CASSSRGDASGTQYF
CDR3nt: TGTGCCAGCAGCTCCCGGGGGGATGCGTCTGGTACGCAGTATTTT

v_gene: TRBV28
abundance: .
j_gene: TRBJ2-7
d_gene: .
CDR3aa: CASSFGETYEQYF
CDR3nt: TGTGCCAGCAGTTTCGGGGAAACCTACGAGCAGTACTTC

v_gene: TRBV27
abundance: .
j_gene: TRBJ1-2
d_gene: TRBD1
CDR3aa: CASSWTGGLSYGYTF
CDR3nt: TGTGCCAGCAGTTGGACAGGGGGATTGAGCTATGGCTACACCTTC